This TCR beta chain was sequenced during a study of monozygotic twins with inflammatory bowel disease. Whole-study findings and limits: The authors could not tell different T cell subtypes apart. Evidence failed to back one strong IBD-linked signal or clonotype.

Germline CDR1 reads SGHRS; CDR2 reads YFSETQ. The CDR3 is made up of 16 amino acids. UMIs that included a 6-nucleotide sample barcode were added by template switching, which took place during cDNA synthesis. From the 5' RACE reads, TCRdb lists one entry per CDR3 protein and no DNA. The sample table includes 300,000 to 400,000 distinct CDR3 sequences. A note on this clonotype: Its antigen is undetermined.

RNA in its total form was extracted from whole blood, and T cells were not sorted. The sequencing input was blood. The V call is TRBV5-1, the J call TRBJ2-2; TCRdb outputs TRBD2, but without DNA this stays unchecked. This clonotype was sampled from a human donor with ulcerative colitis or Crohn's disease, or a healthy co-twin of an affected twin (not recorded which). Here the CDR3 reads CASSLSGLAGEGELFF.